The rows below give T cell receptor beta chains drawn from one sample of a study of shared clonotypes between healthy human individuals. Sequencing was performed with immunoSEQ multiplex PCR; in TCRdb, only in-frame clones are kept and a portion is missing. The repertoire consists of hundreds of thousands of clones, with around nine tenths occurring once and the leading ten covering roughly 16%. Sequencing was carried out using memory CD8+ T cells sorted from blood. These receptors were obtained from a man between 18 and 29 years old in good health. Each CDR3 is given with its conserved first and last residue. D genes are given only for firm matches. Part of the rows lack a size; the others show once, few, many or a class for expanded clones.

j_call d_call clone_size v_call cdr3_nt cdr3_aa
TRBJ2-2 - - TRBV6-1 TGTGCCAGCAGTGAAGATAACACCGGGGAGCTGTTTTTT CASSEDNTGELFF
TRBJ2-3 - - TRBV4-3 TGCGCCAGCAGCCAAGGTTACGAAGCGATCCCTAGCACAGATACGCAGTATTTT CASSQGYEAIPSTDTQYF
TRBJ1-2 - - TRBV7-9 TGTGCCAGCAGTAACCCTTCGAGGGGCCCTAACTATGGCTACACCTTC CASSNPSRGPNYGYTF
TRBJ1-3 - - TRBV23-1 TGCGCCAGCAGTCAGGCCAGGGGCTTGATCTCTGGAAACACCATATATTTT CASSQARGLISGNTIYF
TRBJ1-2 - - TRBV5-4 TGTGCCAGCAGCTGGTTCAGGGATGCTAACTATGGCTACACCTTC CASSWFRDANYGYTF
TRBJ1-4 - - TRBV10-3 TGTGCCATAAAGAACGGACCGTTTGGAAAACTGTTTTTT CAIKNGPFGKLFF
TRBJ2-7 - - TRBV7-2 TGTGCCAGCAGGGACCGAGGGACGCTCGAGCAGTACTTC CASRDRGTLEQYF
TRBJ2-7 TRBD2 - TRBV7-8 TGTGCCAGCAGCTTAGTTAGCGGGGGGTCCCCCCAGTACGAGCAGTACTTC CASSLVSGGSPQYEQYF
TRBJ2-1 TRBD2 - TRBV10-3 TGTGCCATCACGGCTAGCGGCTACAATGAGCAGTTCTTC CAITASGYNEQFF
TRBJ2-3 - - TRBV5-6 TGTGCCAGCAGCTTGGAACTCACTGAGGCAGATACGCAGTATTTT CASSLELTEADTQYF
TRBJ1-1 - - TRBV9 TGTGCCAGCAGCGTAGGCCCCCCGGGGCCCCCGGGGACTGAAGCTTTCTTT CASSVGPPGPPGTEAFF
TRBJ2-7 TRBD2 - TRBV7-8 TGTGCCAGCAGCCCCTCGGGACTAGACGGGAGGTACGAGCAGTACTTC CASSPSGLDGRYEQYF
TRBJ2-3 - many TRBV28 TGTGCCAGCAGTTTCAAGAGCACAGATACGCAGTATTTT CASSFKSTDTQYF
TRBJ1-4 - - TRBV7-9 TGTGCCAGCAGCCCCCCCGCAGGGAATGAAAAACTGTTTTTT CASSPPAGNEKLFF